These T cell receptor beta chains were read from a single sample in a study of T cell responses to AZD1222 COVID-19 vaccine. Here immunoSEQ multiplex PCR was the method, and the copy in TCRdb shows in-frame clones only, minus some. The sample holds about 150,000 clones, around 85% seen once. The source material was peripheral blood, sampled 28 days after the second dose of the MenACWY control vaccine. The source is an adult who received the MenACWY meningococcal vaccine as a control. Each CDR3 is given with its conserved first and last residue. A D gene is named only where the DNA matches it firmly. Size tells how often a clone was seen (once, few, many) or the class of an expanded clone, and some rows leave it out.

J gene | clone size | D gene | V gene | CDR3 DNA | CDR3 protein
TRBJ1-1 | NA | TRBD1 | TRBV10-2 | TGCGCCACCGGACAGGGAGAGACTGAAGCTTTCTTT | CATGQGETEAFF
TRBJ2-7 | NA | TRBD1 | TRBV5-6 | TGTGCCAGCAGCTTGGGGACAGGGGGCCGGGAGCAGTACTTC | CASSLGTGGREQYF
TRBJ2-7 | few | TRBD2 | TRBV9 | TGTGCCAGCAGCGTAGGGGCTAGCGGGAGTGGAGAGCAGTACTTC | CASSVGASGSGEQYF
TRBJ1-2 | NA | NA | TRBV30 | TGTGCCTGGAGTGTACGGGCGGAGGGCTACACCTTC | CAWSVRAEGYTF
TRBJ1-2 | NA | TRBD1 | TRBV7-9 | TGTGCCAGCAGTACTGACAGGGGCTATGGCTACACCTTC | CASSTDRGYGYTF
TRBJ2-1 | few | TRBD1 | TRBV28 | TGTGCCAGCAGTGCCAGGACAGGAAGGTCTGGTGGTGAGCAGTTCTTC | CASSARTGRSGGEQFF
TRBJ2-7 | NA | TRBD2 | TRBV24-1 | TGTGCCACCAGTGACCGCGGGAGGGAAGTTTACGAGCAGTACTTC | CATSDRGREVYEQYF
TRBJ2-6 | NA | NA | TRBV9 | TGTGCCAGCAGCCCCGGGGGGCACGTCCTGACTTTC | CASSPGGHVLTF
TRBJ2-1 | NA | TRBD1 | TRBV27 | TGTGCCAGCAGTTTGGACAGGAGCTCCTACAATGAGCAGTTCTTC | CASSLDRSSYNEQFF
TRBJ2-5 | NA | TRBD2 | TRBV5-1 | TGCGCCAGCAGCGCTCTCTGGAGCGGGGTTCAAGAGACCCAGTACTTC | CASSALWSGVQETQYF
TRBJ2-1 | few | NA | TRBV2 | TGTGCCAGCAGTGATGTCGTAGCAGGAGCCTTGGGGAATGAGCAGTTCTTC | CASSDVVAGALGNEQFF
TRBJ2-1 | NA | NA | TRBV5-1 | TGCGCCAGCAGCCAAGGGGGAAGCTCCAATGAGCAGTTCTTC | CASSQGGSSNEQFF
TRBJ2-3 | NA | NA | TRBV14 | TGTGCCAGCAGCCAAGATCAAACAGATACGCAGTATTTT | CASSQDQTDTQYF
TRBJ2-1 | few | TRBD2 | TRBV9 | TGTGCCAGCAGCTCCGGGACTAAGAGTGAGCAGTTCTTC | CASSSGTKSEQFF
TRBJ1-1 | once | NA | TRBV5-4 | TGTGCCAGCAGCTTCGACAGCGCCAGTACTGAAGCTTTCTTT | CASSFDSASTEAFF
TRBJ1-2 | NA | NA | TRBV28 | TGTGCCAGCAGTTTCCAAGCCTATGGCTACACCTTC | CASSFQAYGYTF
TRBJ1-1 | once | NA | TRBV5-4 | TGTGCCAGCAGCTTGGATGGAGGGGGGAACACTGAAGCTTTCTTT | CASSLDGGGNTEAFF
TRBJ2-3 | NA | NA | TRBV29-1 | TGCAGCGCCGAAGGAAACGCAGATACGCAGTATTTT | CSAEGNADTQYF
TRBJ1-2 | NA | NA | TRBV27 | TGTGCCAGCAGACAGTGGGGGGGCTTTATGAATGGCTACACCTTC | CASRQWGGFMNGYTF
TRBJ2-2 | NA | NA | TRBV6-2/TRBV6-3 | TGTGCCAGCAGTTACAACGGGGGGAACACCGGGGAGCTGTTTTTT | CASSYNGGNTGELFF
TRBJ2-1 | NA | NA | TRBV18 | TGTGCCAGCTCACCGCTAGCAGGTACAAATGAGCAGTTCTTC | CASSPLAGTNEQFF
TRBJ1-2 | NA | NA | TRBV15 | TGTGCCACCAGCACCCATGGGGAAGGCTACACCTTC | CATSTHGEGYTF
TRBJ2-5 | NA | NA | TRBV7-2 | TGTGCCAGCAGCTTAATGGGTGACCAAGAGACCCAGTACTTC | CASSLMGDQETQYF